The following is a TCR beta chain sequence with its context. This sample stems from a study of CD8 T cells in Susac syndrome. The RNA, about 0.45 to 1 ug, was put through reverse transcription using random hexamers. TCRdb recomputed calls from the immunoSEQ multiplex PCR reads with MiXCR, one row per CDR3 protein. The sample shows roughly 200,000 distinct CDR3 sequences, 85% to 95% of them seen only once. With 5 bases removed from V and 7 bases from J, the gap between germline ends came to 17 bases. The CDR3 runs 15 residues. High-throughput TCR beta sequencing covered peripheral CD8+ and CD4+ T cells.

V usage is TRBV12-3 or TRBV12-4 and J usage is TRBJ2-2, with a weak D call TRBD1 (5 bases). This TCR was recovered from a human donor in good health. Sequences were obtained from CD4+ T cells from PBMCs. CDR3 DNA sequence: TGTGCCAGCAGTCTCACCGGACAACTGGACGGGGAGCTGTTTTTT. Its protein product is CASSLTGQLDGELFF.